This TCR beta chain was retrieved from a study of CD8 T cells in Susac syndrome. The authors sequenced TCR beta from blood CD8+ and CD4+ T cells. RNA, at about 0.45 to 1 ug, was reverse transcribed with random hexamers. Amplification of TCR beta CDR3 spanned 54 Vbeta and 13 Jbeta via immunoSEQ multiplex PCR. TCRdb used MiXCR to reprocess the immunoSEQ multiplex PCR reads, holding one entry per CDR3 protein. This sample has some 400,000 distinct CDR3 sequences; approximately 85% occur once, and the top ten carry about 0.1%. This CDR3 comprises 16 residues. Germline assignment: CDR1 SEHNR and CDR2 FQNEAQ (reference sequence). V shed 6 bases, J shed 6 bases, and the junction held 15 bases outside the gene matches.

V is TRBV7-9 and J is TRBJ1-1; the match to TRBD1 covers 8 bases. Sequencing was done on a sample of CD8+ T cells from PBMCs. This TCR was sampled from a human donor with multiple sclerosis. CDR3 in amino acids: CASRARQGTLDAEAFF. The CDR3 nucleotides read TGTGCCAGCAGAGCTCGACAGGGGACGTTGGACGCTGAAGCTTTCTTT.